This is a list of T cell receptor beta chains from one sample in a study of blood T cells in healthy people across ages. TCRdb called the 5' RACE reads again in MiXCR, with one record for every CDR3 protein. This table has around 670,000 distinct CDR3 sequences, 25% to 30% appearing once. What was sequenced was blood. Receptors originate from a woman of 80 years or more in good health. Each CDR3 is given without its conserved first and last residue.

v_call cdr3_aa
TRBV3-1 ANSQDLPSEQY
TRBV29-1 SVDQGEKLF
TRBV5-1 ASNSGTGVDTEAF
TRBV5-1 ASSLSKGIQETQY
TRBV7-8 ASSLELAGSNQPQH
TRBV7-3 ASSSGGRTGELF
TRBV2 ASRGERGHNSPLH
TRBV20-1 SALSSDLGYEQY
TRBV6-4 ASSDRGFTGEAF
TRBV6-1 ASSELAGTVPQH
TRBV4-3 ASNDRDTGELF
TRBV7-2 ASSQRTGGSNQPQH
TRBV21-1 ASSPRGTPTSVIQY
TRBV4-2 ASSQDNSGANVLT
TRBV3-1 ASSQQGRQPQH
TRBV12-3/TRBV12-4 ASSLQAVGQPQH